These 10 T cell receptor beta chains came from one sample sequenced in a study of shared clonotypes between healthy human individuals. Sequencing was performed with immunoSEQ multiplex PCR; in TCRdb, only in-frame clones are kept and a portion is missing. The sample gives about 1 million clones, 78% of which show up once; under 0.65% is in the top ten. The sample comprised memory CD4+ T cells from PBMCs. Subset indicated: CD45RA-negative fraction. These receptors originate from a man aged 18-30 years in good health. Some clones in this sample may be carry-over from other donors' samples.

V gene TRBV2 combines with J gene TRBJ2-7; 10 nucleotides line up with TRBD2. Per germline, CDR1 SNHLY and CDR2 FYNNEI. The CDR3 sequence is 13 residues long. V gave up 8 bases and J gave up 6 bases; unmatched junction bases: 7. The CDR3 nucleotides read TGTGCCAGCCTCCAGCGGGAGGGCGGCGAGCAGTACTTC. This sequence encodes CASLQREGGEQYF.

The chain carries TRBV20-1 and TRBJ2-1; no clear D gene. Per germline, CDR1 DFQATT and CDR2 SNEGSKA (reference sequence). The V end was cut by 6 bases, the J end by 9 bases, with 9 bases between. The CDR3 is 10 amino acids. CDR3 nucleotides: TGCAGTGCGGATGGACCTGAGCAGTTCTTC. Its translation: CSADGPEQFF.

The chain links TRBV2 to TRBJ1-5; D is possibly TRBD1 (6 bases). This CDR3 region has 16 residues. Germline lookup yields CDR1 SNHLY and CDR2 FYNNEI. Deletions cut 4 bases from V and 2 bases from J, with 15 bases between. CDR3 DNA sequence: TGTGCCAGCAGTGTGCGGGGGCCTTTCGGCAATCAGCCCCAGCATTTT. Its translation: CASSVRGPFGNQPQHF.

The DNA of the CDR3 is TGCGCCAGCAGCCGAGCGGACAGAGATCAAGAGACCCAGTACTTC. Residues: CASSRADRDQETQYF. The chain links TRBV5-1 to TRBJ2-5, with D maybe TRBD1 (6 bases). Germline CDR1 reads SGHRS; CDR2 reads YFSETQ. V dropped 4 bases and J dropped 2 bases, with 15 bases sitting between them. This CDR3 region has 15 residues.

This clone showed up many times. Other DNA sequences in the sample encode the same CDR3. The rearrangement links TRBV9 to TRBJ2-1; D is ambiguous. Germline V gene sequence: CDR1 SGDLS, CDR2 YYNGEE. CDR3 length equals 15 residues. The V end lost 0 bases, the J end lost 2 bases, and 9 bases lay between the germline ends. CDR3 DNA: TGTGCCAGCAGCGTAGATGGGTCAGCCTACAATGAGCAGTTCTTC. Translation gives CASSVDGSAYNEQFF.

The chain combines TRBV6-1 with TRBJ1-1, with 7 bases lining up with TRBD1. Germline CDR1 is MNHNS and CDR2 is SASEGT. V lost 1 base and J lost 4; bases outside the gene matches: 6. The CDR3 covers 15 residues. CDR3 sequence (DNA): TGTGCCAGCAGTGAAGGACAGGGATTTTCCACTGAAGCTTTCTTT. It yields the protein CASSEGQGFSTEAFF.

This clone was recorded a few times. In the same sample, other DNA sequences code for this CDR3. The rearrangement uses TRBV6-6 and TRBJ1-3; 8 nucleotides align to TRBD1. The germline V gene encodes CDR1 MNHNY and CDR2 SVGAGI (reference sequence). The V gene end was trimmed by 6 bases and the J gene end by 2 bases; junction bases not matched to a gene: 3. The CDR3 covers 14 residues. The CDR3 DNA sequence: TGTGCCAGCAGCTTACAGGGGGCTGGAAACACCATATATTTT. Its translation: CASSLQGAGNTIYF.

The rearrangement links TRBV5-6 to TRBJ2-5; no reliable D call. V was cut by 4 bases and J by 0 bases, with 13 bases left in between. This CDR3 has 15 amino acids. Germline-derived CDR1 and CDR2 are SGHDT and YYEEEE. This CDR3 is CASSKRRSYQETQYF. The CDR3 coding sequence is TGTGCCAGCAGCAAACGTCGATCGTACCAAGAGACCCAGTACTTC.

This clone was seen a single time. The V call is TRBV18, the J call TRBJ1-2, with D perhaps matching TRBD1 (5 bases). The CDR3 covers 14 residues. V lost 3 bases and J lost 4, with 12 bases in between. Looked up from germline, CDR1 is KGHSH and CDR2 is LQKENI. The CDR3 nucleotides are TGTGCCAGCTCACCGTCAGGGAGCGGCTATGGCTACACCTTC. This encodes CASSPSGSGYGYTF.

Only one count was recorded for this clone. CDR3 in amino acids: CASSWGDRDYGYTF. The CDR3 DNA reads as TGTGCCAGCAGCTGGGGGGACAGGGACTATGGCTACACCTTC. The J gene is TRBJ1-2, the V gene TRBV5-8; 9 nucleotides match TRBD1. V trimming: 3 bases; J trimming: 3 bases; junction bases outside the gene matches: 3. The germline gives CDR1 SGHTS, CDR2 YDEGEE. CDR3 length equals 14 residues.